These 8 T cell receptor beta chains originate from one sample sequenced in a study of read filtering for tumor transcriptome and immune sequencing. This library used approximately 390 ng RNA and molecular barcoded adaptors spanning alpha/delta and beta/gamma chains. TCRdb used MiXCR to reprocess the reads, holding one entry per CDR3 protein. This sample has about 62,000 distinct CDR3 sequences; about 19% occur once, and the top ten carry approximately 11%. Sequenced input: a population of CD138-negative cells sorted from bone marrow. These receptors were obtained from a donor at least 40 years old with multiple myeloma.

This clonotype was counted ten times or more. At one end the junction does not follow the germline gene, possibly because of a read error. The chain recombines TRBV7-7 with TRBJ2-1, with D perhaps given as TRBD1 or TRBD2 (5 bases each). The CDR3 length is 13 residues. Germline V gene data show CDR1 as SSHAT and CDR2 as FNYEAQ (reference sequence). CDR3 loop: CASSFELRDHQFF. In nucleotides, the CDR3 is TGTGCTAGCAGCTTTGAACTCCGGGACCATCAGTTCTTC.

This clonotype has at least ten counts. The gene calls are TRBV3-1 and TRBJ2-3, with 10 bases matching TRBD2. Germline assignment: CDR1 LGHDT and CDR2 YNNKEL (reference sequence). The ends lost 2 bases at V and 1 base at J; junction bases unmatched: 0. The CDR3 consists of 15 residues. The CDR3 DNA reads as TGTGCCAGCAGCCAACTAGCGGGGGGCACAGATACGCAGTATTTT. It translates to CASSQLAGGTDTQYF.

This clonotype appeared many times. The chain links TRBV6-5 to TRBJ1-1; no clear D gene. The ends were cut back, 2 bases at V and 2 bases at J, with 9 bases in the middle. The germline CDR1 and CDR2 sequences are MNHEY and SVGAGI. The CDR3 spans 14 residues. The CDR3 loop reads CASSYSRENTEAFF. CDR3 bases: TGTGCCAGCAGTTACAGTAGGGAAAACACTGAAGCTTTCTTT.

This clonotype showed up many times. V gene TRBV29-1 combines with J gene TRBJ1-1; TRBD1 is a possible D gene (6 bases). CDR1 and CDR2 from the germline V gene are SQVTM and ANQGSEA. The CDR3 is made up of 12 amino acids. Trimming cost V 7 bases and J 4 bases, with 13 bases left between them. The CDR3 loop is CSGSTGFTEAFF. The CDR3 region has the DNA TGCAGCGGTTCTACAGGGTTCACTGAAGCTTTCTTT.

V and J are TRBV6-5 and TRBJ2-3; D remains ambiguous. The CDR3 consists of 15 residues. Trimming pared 5 bases from V and 0 bases from J, leaving 12 bases between. From germline, CDR1 is MNHEY and CDR2 SVGAGI. CDR3 in DNA: TGTGCCAGCAGTAGAAGGAATTCTAGCACAGATACGCAGTATTTT. Amino acid sequence: CASSRRNSSTDTQYF.

The table lists this clonotype with many counts. V and J are TRBV3-1 and TRBJ2-5, with 10 nucleotides matching TRBD1. The V gene's germline CDR1 is LGHDT and CDR2 YNNKEL (reference sequence). The CDR3 extends over 15 amino acids. The trim removed 0 bases at V and 5 bases at J, leaving 3 bases unmatched. The CDR3 loop reads CASSQDGQGEETQYF. The CDR3 coding sequence is TGTGCCAGCAGCCAAGACGGACAGGGGGAGGAGACCCAGTACTTC.

The chain combines TRBV29-1 with TRBJ1-5; D is possibly TRBD1 (5 bases). The CDR3 is made up of 17 amino acids. Looked up from germline, CDR1 is SQVTM and CDR2 is ANQGSEA. V lost 7 bases, J lost 6 bases, and 28 bases lay in between. CDR3 in DNA: TGCAGCGAGGGACTGGGGTCCTCGGGTCCAAACAGTCAGCCCCAGCATTTT. This encodes CSEGLGSSGPNSQPQHF.

This clonotype was seen at least ten times. The V gene is TRBV3-1, the J gene TRBJ2-1; 8 nucleotides line up with TRBD2. V dropped 3 bases and J dropped 5; count of bases not matched to a gene: 3. Germline assignment: CDR1 LGHDT and CDR2 YNNKEL (reference sequence). The CDR3 runs to 14 residues. This CDR3 is CASSHVSGDNEQFF. The CDR3 DNA sequence: TGTGCCAGCAGCCACGTTAGCGGGGACAATGAGCAGTTCTTC.